This T cell receptor beta chain stems from a study of blood T cell repertoires in COVID-19. At the level of the study: The cDNA or gDNA used as material had been derived from T cells, B-cell-depleted T cells, or PBMCs.

The CDR3 covers 13 residues. CDR1 is GTSNPN and CDR2 is SVGIG in the germline V gene (reference sequence). V gave up 7 bases and J gave up 7 bases; unmatched junction bases: 8. This clone was observed once. Original processing notes: Estimates of nucleated cell counts were drawn from the amplification of reference gene primers. Data came from immunoSEQ multiplex PCR; TCRdb stores just in-frame clones and leaves some out. V, J and clone size derive from that table, while D and trimming were established from the DNA sequence. The sample records around 130,000 clones, around 80% being singletons. Sequenced sample: peripheral blood. The clonotype comes from a human donor in a cohort sampled during active COVID-19. The rearrangement uses TRBV30 and TRBJ2-4; 9 positions agree with TRBD1. CDR3 region: CASGTGTGNIQYF. The CDR3 coding sequence is TGTGCCTCCGGGACAGGGACGGGCAACATTCAGTACTTC.